The 5 T cell receptor beta chains below all came from one sample that was sequenced in a study of shared T cell receptors in the human thymus. Profiled with immunoSEQ multiplex PCR; TCRdb holds only in-frame clones, not every one. In the table there are approximately 760,000 clones, 70% to 90% of which are singletons. These same records also appear under a second study, on human thymus T cells.

The sample comprised thymocytes. These receptors all stem from a girl under three years old with a congenital heart defect.

The chain carries TRBV5-1 and TRBJ1-1; a weak D match, TRBD1 (6 bases). The CDR3 contains 18 residues. Deletions cut 4 bases from V and 0 bases from J, with 22 bases between. Per the germline V gene, CDR1 is SGHRS and CDR2 is YFSETQ. The CDR3 protein is CASSGITGTRIMNTEAFF. In nucleotides, the CDR3 is TGCGCCAGCAGCGGGATTACAGGGACAAGGATCATGAACACTGAAGCTTTCTTT.

The chain recombines TRBV7-9 with TRBJ1-6; D gene uncertain. The CDR3 runs 17 residues. V was pared by 1 base and J by 0 bases, with 10 bases between. From germline, CDR1 is SEHNR and CDR2 FQNEAQ (reference sequence). The CDR3 reads CASSLVFADSYNSPLHF. For the CDR3, the DNA is TGTGCCAGCAGCTTAGTATTTGCGGACTCCTATAATTCACCCCTCCACTTT. Using reference TRBV7-9 and TRBJ1-6 for the parts outside the CDR3, the full variable domain is DTGVSQNPRHKITKRGQNVTFRCDPISEHNRLYWYRQTLGQGPEFLTYFQNEAQLEKSRLLSDRFSAERPKGSFSTLEIQRTEQGDSAMYLCASSLVFADSYNSPLHFGNGTRLTVT.

V and J are TRBV19 and TRBJ1-1, with 11 bases fitting TRBD1. With 7 bases clipped from V and 1 base from J, the junction kept 5 bases outside the gene matches. The CDR3 length is 15 residues. Germline CDR1 and CDR2: LNHDA and SQIVND (reference sequence). Here the CDR3 reads CASTKDRGRNTEAFF. As DNA, the CDR3 is TGTGCCAGTACCAAGGACAGGGGGCGGAACACTGAAGCTTTCTTT.

The chain uses TRBV27 and TRBJ1-2; D may be TRBD1 (5 bases). This CDR3 is built from 16 residues. V gave up 6 bases and J gave up 3 bases, with 20 bases separating them. The germline V gene has CDR1 MNHEY and CDR2 SMNVEV (reference sequence). CDR3 bases: TGTGCCAGCAGCCGAATGAGGATGGACACATACTATGGCTACACCTTC. Amino acids: CASSRMRMDTYYGYTF.

CDR3 sequence: CASSFRGLSYNEQFF. The CDR3 bases are TGCGCCAGCAGCTTCAGGGGCCTCTCCTACAATGAGCAGTTCTTC. The chain joins TRBV5-1 to TRBJ2-1, with a weak D call TRBD1 (6 bases). The germline V gene has CDR1 SGHRS and CDR2 YFSETQ. Trimming removed 2 bases from V and 0 bases from J, with 9 bases in between. CDR3 length: 15 residues. The full variable domain, completed using reference TRBV5-1 and TRBJ2-1, is KAGVTQTPRYLIKTRGQQVTLSCSPISGHRSVSWYQQTPGQGLQFLFEYFSETQRNKGNFPGRFSGRQFSNSRSEMNVSTLELGDSALYLCASSFRGLSYNEQFFGPGTRLTVL.